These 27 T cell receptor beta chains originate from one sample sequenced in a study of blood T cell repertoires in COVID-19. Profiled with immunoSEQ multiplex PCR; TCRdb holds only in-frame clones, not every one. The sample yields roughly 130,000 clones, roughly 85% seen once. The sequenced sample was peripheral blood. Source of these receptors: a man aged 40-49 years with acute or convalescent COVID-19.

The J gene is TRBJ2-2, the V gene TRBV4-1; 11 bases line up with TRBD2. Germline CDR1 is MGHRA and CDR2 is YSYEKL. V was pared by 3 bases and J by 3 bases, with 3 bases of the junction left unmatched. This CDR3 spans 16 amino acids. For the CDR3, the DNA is TGCGCCAGCAGCCAGATAGCGGGAGGGCACACCGGGGAGCTGTTTTTT. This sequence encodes CASSQIAGGHTGELFF.

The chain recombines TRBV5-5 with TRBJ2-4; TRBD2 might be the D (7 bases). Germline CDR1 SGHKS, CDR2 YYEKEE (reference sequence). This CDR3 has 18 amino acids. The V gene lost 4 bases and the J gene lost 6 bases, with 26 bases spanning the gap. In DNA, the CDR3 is TGTGCCAGCAGCCCCATACCCAAAGCCGGGGGGCCCGGAAACATTCAGTACTTC. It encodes CASSPIPKAGGPGNIQYF.

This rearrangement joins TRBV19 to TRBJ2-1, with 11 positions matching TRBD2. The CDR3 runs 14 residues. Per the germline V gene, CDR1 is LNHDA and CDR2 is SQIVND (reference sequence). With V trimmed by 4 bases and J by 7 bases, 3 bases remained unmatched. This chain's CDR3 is CASSTGTSGNEQFF. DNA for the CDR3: TGTGCCAGTAGTACCGGGACTAGCGGTAATGAGCAGTTCTTC.

In DNA form, the CDR3 reads TGTGCCAGCAGCAGTCCCAGCTACGAGCAGTACTTC. Translation gives CASSSPSYEQYF. The chain carries TRBV21-1 and TRBJ2-7; TRBD1 was called by the table and not checked on the DNA. TRBV21-1 is a pseudogene. This CDR3 comprises 12 residues.

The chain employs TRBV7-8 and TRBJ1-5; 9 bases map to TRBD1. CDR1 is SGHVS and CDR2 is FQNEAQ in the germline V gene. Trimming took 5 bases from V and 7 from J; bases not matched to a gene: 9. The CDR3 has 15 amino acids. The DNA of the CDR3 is TGTGCCAGCAGCCCGGGACAGGGTTCTGGCCAGCCCCAGCATTTT. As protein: CASSPGQGSGQPQHF.

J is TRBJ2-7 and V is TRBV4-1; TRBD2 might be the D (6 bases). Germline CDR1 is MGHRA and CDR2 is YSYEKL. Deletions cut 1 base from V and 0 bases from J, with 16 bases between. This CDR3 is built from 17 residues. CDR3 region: CASSQGPPGLYSYEQYF. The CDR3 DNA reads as TGCGCCAGCAGCCAAGGTCCCCCGGGACTTTACTCCTACGAGCAGTACTTC.

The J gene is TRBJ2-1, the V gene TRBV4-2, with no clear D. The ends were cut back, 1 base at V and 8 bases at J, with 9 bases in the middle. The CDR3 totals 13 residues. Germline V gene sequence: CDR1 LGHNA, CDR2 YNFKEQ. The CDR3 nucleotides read TGTGCCAGCAGCCAAGTTGGCGCGGATGAGCAGTTCTTC. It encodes CASSQVGADEQFF.

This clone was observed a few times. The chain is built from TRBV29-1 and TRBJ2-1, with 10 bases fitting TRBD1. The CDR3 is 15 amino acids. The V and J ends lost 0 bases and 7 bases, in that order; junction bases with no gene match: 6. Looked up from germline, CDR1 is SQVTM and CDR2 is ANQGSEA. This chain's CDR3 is CSVEDRWGQGNEQFF. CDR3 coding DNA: TGCAGCGTTGAAGATCGGTGGGGACAGGGGAATGAGCAGTTCTTC.

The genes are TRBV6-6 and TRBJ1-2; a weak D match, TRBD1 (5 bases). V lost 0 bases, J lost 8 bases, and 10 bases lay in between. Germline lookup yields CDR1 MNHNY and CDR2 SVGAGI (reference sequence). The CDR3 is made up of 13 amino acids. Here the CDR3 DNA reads TGTGCCAGCAGTTACTCGGGGGAGGAAGGCTACACCTTC. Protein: CASSYSGEEGYTF.

The CDR3 DNA sequence: TGTGCCAGCAGCCCCGGACAGGGGGCACCCCTCCACTTT. Translated: CASSPGQGAPLHF. The V and J genes are TRBV11-2 and TRBJ1-6; 10 bases line up with TRBD1. This CDR3 is built from 13 residues. Germline assignment: CDR1 SGHAT and CDR2 FQNNGV. V gave up 5 bases and J gave up 11 bases; unmatched junction bases: 3.

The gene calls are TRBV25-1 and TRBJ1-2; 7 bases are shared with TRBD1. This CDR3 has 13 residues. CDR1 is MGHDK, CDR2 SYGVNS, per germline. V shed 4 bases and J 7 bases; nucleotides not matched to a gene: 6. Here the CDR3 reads CASSGGTGVGYTF. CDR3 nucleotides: TGTGCCAGCAGTGGGGGAACAGGGGTTGGCTACACCTTC.

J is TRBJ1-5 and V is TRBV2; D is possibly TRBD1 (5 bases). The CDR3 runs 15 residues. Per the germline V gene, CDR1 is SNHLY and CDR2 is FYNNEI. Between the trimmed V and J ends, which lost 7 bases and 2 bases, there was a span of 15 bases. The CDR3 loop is CASTPHGTGNQPQHF. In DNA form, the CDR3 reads TGTGCCAGCACGCCCCATGGGACTGGCAATCAGCCCCAGCATTTT.

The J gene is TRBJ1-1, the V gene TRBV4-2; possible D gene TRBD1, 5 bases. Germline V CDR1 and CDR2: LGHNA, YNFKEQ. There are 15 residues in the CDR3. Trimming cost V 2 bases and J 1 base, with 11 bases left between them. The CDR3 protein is CASSQLFQGNTEAFF. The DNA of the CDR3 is TGTGCCAGCAGCCAACTTTTCCAGGGGAACACTGAAGCTTTCTTT.

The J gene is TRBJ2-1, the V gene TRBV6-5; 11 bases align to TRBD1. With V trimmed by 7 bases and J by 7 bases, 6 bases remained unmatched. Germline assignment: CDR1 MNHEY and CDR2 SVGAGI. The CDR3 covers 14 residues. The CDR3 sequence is CASTGQGAGNEQFF. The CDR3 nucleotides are TGTGCCAGCACCGGACAGGGGGCAGGAAATGAGCAGTTCTTC.

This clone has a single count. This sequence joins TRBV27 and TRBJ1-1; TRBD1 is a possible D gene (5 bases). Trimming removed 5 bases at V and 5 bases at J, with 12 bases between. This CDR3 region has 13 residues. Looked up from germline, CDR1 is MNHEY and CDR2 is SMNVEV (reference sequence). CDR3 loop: CASSLRGGTEAFF. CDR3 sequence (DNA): TGTGCCAGCAGTCTGCGGGGGGGTACTGAAGCTTTCTTT.

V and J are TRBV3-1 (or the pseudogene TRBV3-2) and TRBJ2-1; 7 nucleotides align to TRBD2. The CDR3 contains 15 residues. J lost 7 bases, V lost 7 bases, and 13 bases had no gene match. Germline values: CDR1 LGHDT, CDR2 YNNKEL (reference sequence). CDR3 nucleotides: TGTGCCAGCATCCAGCGGGGTGCTCAGCGGAATGAGCAGTTCTTC. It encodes CASIQRGAQRNEQFF.

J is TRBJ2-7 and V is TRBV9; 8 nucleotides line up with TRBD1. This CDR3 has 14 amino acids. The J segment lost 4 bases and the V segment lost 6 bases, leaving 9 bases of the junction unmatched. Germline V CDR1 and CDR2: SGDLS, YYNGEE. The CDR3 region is CASTRTGQQYEQYF. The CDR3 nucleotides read TGTGCCAGCACCCGGACAGGGCAACAATACGAGCAGTACTTC.

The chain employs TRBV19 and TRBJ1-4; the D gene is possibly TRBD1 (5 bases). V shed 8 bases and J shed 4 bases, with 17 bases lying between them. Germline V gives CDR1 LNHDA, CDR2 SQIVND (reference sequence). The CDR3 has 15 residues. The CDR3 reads CASCKGDWGNEKLFF. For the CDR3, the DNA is TGTGCCAGTTGCAAAGGGGATTGGGGTAATGAAAAACTGTTTTTT.

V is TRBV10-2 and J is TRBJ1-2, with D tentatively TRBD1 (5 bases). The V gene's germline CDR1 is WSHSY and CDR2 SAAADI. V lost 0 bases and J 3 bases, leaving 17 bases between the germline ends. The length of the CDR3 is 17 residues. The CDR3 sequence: CASSESPGPGQDYGYTF. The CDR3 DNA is TGCGCCAGCAGTGAGTCGCCTGGGCCAGGGCAAGACTATGGCTACACCTTC.

The CDR3 protein is CASSLDGTDGQPQHF. The DNA of the CDR3 is TGTGCCAGCAGCTTAGATGGGACAGATGGTCAGCCCCAGCATTTT. This sequence joins TRBV11-2 and TRBJ1-5; 7 nucleotides match TRBD1. The germline gives CDR1 SGHAT, CDR2 FQNNGV. The CDR3 loop spans 15 amino acids. With 0 bases clipped from V and 6 bases from J, the junction kept 5 bases outside the gene matches. The complete variable domain, with remaining parts taken from reference TRBV11-2 and TRBJ1-5, reads EAGVAQSPRYKIIEKRQSVAFWCNPISGHATLYWYQQILGQGPKLLIQFQNNGVVDDSQLPKDRFSAERLKGVDSTLKIQPAKLEDSAVYLCASSLDGTDGQPQHFGDGTRLSIL.

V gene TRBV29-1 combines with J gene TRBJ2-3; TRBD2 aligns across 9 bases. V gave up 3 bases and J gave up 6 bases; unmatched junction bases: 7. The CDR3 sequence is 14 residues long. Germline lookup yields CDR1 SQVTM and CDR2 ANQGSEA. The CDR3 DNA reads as TGCAGCGTTGAGCCTAGCGGGGTTTTTGATACGCAGTATTTT. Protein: CSVEPSGVFDTQYF.

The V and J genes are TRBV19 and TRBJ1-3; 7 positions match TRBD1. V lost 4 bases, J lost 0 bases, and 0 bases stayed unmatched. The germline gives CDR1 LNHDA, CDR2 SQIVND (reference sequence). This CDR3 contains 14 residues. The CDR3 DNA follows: TGTGCCAGTAGTAGGGACAGCTCTGGAAACACCATATATTTT. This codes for CASSRDSSGNTIYF.

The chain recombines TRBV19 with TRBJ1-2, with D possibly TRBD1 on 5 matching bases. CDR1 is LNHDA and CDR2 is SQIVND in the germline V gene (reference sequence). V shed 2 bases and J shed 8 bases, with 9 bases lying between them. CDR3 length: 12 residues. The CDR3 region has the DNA TGTGCCAGTAGTATAAGGGGCCCCGGCTACACCTTC. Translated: CASSIRGPGYTF.

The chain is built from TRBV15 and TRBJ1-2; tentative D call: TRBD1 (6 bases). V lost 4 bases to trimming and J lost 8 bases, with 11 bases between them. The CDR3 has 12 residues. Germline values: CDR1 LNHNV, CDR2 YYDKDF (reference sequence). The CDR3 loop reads CATSTTGHGYTF. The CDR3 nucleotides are TGTGCCACCAGCACCACAGGGCACGGCTACACCTTC.

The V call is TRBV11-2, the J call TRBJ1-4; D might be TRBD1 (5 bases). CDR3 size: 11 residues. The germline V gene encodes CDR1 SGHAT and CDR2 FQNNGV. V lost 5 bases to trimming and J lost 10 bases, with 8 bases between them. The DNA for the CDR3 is TGTGCCAGCAGCGACAGAGGAAAACTGTTTTTT. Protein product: CASSDRGKLFF.

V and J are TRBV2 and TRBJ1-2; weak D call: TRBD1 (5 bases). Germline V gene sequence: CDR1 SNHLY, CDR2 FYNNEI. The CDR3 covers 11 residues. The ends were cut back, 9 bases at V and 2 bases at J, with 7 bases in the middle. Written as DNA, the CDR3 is TGTGCCAGTAGACAGAACTATGGCTACACCTTC. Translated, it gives CASRQNYGYTF.

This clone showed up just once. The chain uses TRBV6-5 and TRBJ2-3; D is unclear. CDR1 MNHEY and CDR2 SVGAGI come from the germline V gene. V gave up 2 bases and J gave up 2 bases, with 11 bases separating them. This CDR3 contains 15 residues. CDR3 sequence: CASSYETVITDTQYF. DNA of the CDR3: TGTGCCAGCAGTTACGAAACGGTGATCACAGATACGCAGTATTTT.